Each of the 15 T cell receptor beta chains below was sequenced from the same sample in a study of Tregs in tolerant kidney transplant recipients. The protocol was immunoSEQ multiplex PCR, while the TCRdb copy is restricted to in-frame clones and leaves out a portion. The sample has about 240,000 clones, roughly 84% seen once. The specimen sequenced was CD4+ T cells from blood. All receptors come from a human donor in good health.

This clone was detected only a few times. The CDR3 loop is CASSQYRGTNEQFF. The CDR3 coding sequence is TGTGCCAGCAGTCAATACAGGGGAACGAATGAGCAGTTCTTC. The rearrangement links TRBV6-5 to TRBJ2-1, with 7 bases identical to TRBD1. Germline CDR1 and CDR2: MNHEY and SVGAGI. The CDR3 extends over 14 amino acids. Losses at the gene ends were 5 bases for V and 7 bases for J; bases not matched to a gene: 8.

Here the CDR3 DNA reads TGTGCCAGTAGTATTACCGGAGAAAAACTGTTTTTT. Protein: CASSITGEKLFF. V usage is TRBV19 and J usage is TRBJ1-4; D is unclear. The CDR3 covers 12 residues. The germline gives CDR1 LNHDA, CDR2 SQIVND (reference sequence). V was shortened by 3 bases and J by 8 bases, with 7 bases between the two germline ends. The full variable domain, in which reference TRBV19 and TRBJ1-4 provide the parts outside the CDR3, is DGGITQSPKYLFRKEGQNVTLSCEQNLNHDAMYWYRQDPGQGLRLIYYSQIVNDFQKGDIAEGYSVSREKKESFPLTVTSAQKNPTAFYLCASSITGEKLFFGSGTQLSVL.

The V call is TRBV7-2, the J call TRBJ1-3; D may be TRBD1 (6 bases). The CDR3 loop spans 13 amino acids. Germline V CDR1 and CDR2: SGHTA, FQGNSA. V gave up 5 bases and J gave up 11 bases, with 16 bases separating them. The CDR3 here is CASSPTGLGAIYF. DNA for the CDR3: TGTGCCAGCAGCCCGACAGGACTGGGAGCCATATATTTT.

The V and J genes are TRBV27 and TRBJ2-1, with D possibly TRBD2 on 6 matching bases. Germline V gives CDR1 MNHEY, CDR2 SMNVEV (reference sequence). The V and J ends lost 3 bases and 8 bases respectively, with 20 bases between them. The CDR3 loop spans 16 amino acids. CDR3 in amino acids: CASSLTGTPRSHEQFF. The DNA of the CDR3 is TGTGCCAGCAGTTTGACCGGGACTCCCCGGTCCCATGAGCAGTTCTTC.

The chain links TRBV6-5 to TRBJ2-1; D may be TRBD1 or TRBD2 (5 bases each). The CDR3 is 15 amino acids. Per the germline V gene, CDR1 is MNHEY and CDR2 is SVGAGI. Trimming stripped 0 bases from V and 11 bases from J, with 17 bases between. The CDR3 DNA follows: TGTGCCAGCAGTTACTCGAGGGGCAGAGGGTCGAAGCAGTTCTTC. Residues: CASSYSRGRGSKQFF.

The CDR3 DNA reads as TGCGCCAGCAGCTTGGCTAGGGAGCAGTTCTTC. This codes for CASSLAREQFF. The J gene is TRBJ2-1, the V gene TRBV5-1; D is unresolved. Germline V lookup: CDR1 SGHRS, CDR2 YFSETQ. The CDR3 sequence is 11 residues long. V lost 0 bases and J 10 bases, leaving 5 bases between the germline ends.

J is TRBJ1-1 and V is TRBV6-5; D gene unclear. The CDR3 length is 14 residues. Germline V gene data show CDR1 as MNHEY and CDR2 as SVGAGI. With 6 bases removed from V and 3 bases from J, the gap between germline ends came to 14 bases. CDR3 in DNA: TGTGCCAGCAGGCGAGGAGGCCCGGACACTGAAGCTTTCTTT. It encodes CASRRGGPDTEAFF.

The chain couples TRBV30 to TRBJ2-1, with D uncertain. The CDR3 spans 15 residues. Per the germline V gene, CDR1 is GTSNPN and CDR2 is SVGIG (reference sequence). Trimming pared 7 bases from V and 0 bases from J, leaving 16 bases between. In DNA form, the CDR3 reads TGTGCCTTCCGTTCCGGACCTCTCTCCTACAATGAGCAGTTCTTC. This sequence encodes CAFRSGPLSYNEQFF.

V is TRBV19 and J is TRBJ2-7, with 9 bases lining up with TRBD1. This CDR3 region has 14 residues. The V gene end was trimmed by 3 bases and the J gene end by 2 bases; junction bases not matched to a gene: 2. Germline V gene sequence: CDR1 LNHDA, CDR2 SQIVND (reference sequence). The CDR3 coding sequence is TGTGCCAGTAGTATTGGGACAGGGCCCTACGAGCAGTACTTC. Encoded protein: CASSIGTGPYEQYF.

The chain links TRBV5-1 to TRBJ2-1; TRBD2 aligns across 9 bases. Germline-derived CDR1 and CDR2 are SGHRS and YFSETQ. J gave up 3 bases and V 0 bases, and 4 bases lay outside the gene matches. The CDR3 loop spans 16 amino acids. The CDR3, as DNA: TGCGCCAGCAGCTTGGCCGCGACTAGCGGCTACAATGAGCAGTTCTTC. Protein: CASSLAATSGYNEQFF.

This clone was observed once. The chain is built from TRBV7-3 and TRBJ2-7; TRBD1 matches 7 bases. Per the germline V gene, CDR1 is SGHTA and CDR2 is FQGTGA. The length of the CDR3 is 16 residues. V trimming: 0 bases; J trimming: 2 bases; junction bases outside the gene matches: 7. In nucleotides, the CDR3 is TGTGCCAGCAGCTTAACGGGGAACAGGGGCGCCTACGAGCAGTACTTC. Translation gives CASSLTGNRGAYEQYF.

This clone was picked up one time. The rearrangement joins TRBV6-5 to TRBJ1-5, with D maybe TRBD1 (5 bases). The CDR3 totals 15 residues. Germline loops: CDR1 MNHEY, CDR2 SVGAGI. V dropped 6 bases and J dropped 0 bases, with 12 bases sitting between them. The CDR3 sequence: CASRIGANSNQPQHF. CDR3 nucleotides: TGTGCCAGCAGAATTGGGGCCAATAGCAATCAGCCCCAGCATTTT.

The V gene is TRBV30, the J gene TRBJ1-5, with TRBD1 as a possible D gene (6 bases). The CDR3 is made up of 16 amino acids. Germline values: CDR1 GTSNPN, CDR2 SVGIG (reference sequence). The germline V and J ends were trimmed by 1 base and 4 bases, with 17 bases remaining between them. CDR3 in amino acids: CAWSGWGGLGNQPQHF. The CDR3 bases are TGTGCCTGGAGTGGGTGGGGGGGGCTTGGAAATCAGCCCCAGCATTTT.

This clone was observed a few times. This chain uses TRBV27 with TRBJ2-7; a weak D match, TRBD2 (6 bases). There are 14 residues in the CDR3. Trimming removed 3 bases from V and 2 bases from J, with 11 bases in between. The germline CDR1 and CDR2 sequences are MNHEY and SMNVEV (reference sequence). This CDR3 is CASSFSGRTYEQYF. CDR3 sequence (DNA): TGTGCCAGCAGTTTCAGCGGGCGGACCTACGAGCAGTACTTC.

The V call is TRBV7-9, the J call TRBJ1-2, with D possibly matching TRBD1 (5 bases). Germline CDR1 reads SEHNR; CDR2 reads FQNEAQ (reference sequence). V was shortened by 7 bases and J by 8 bases, with 17 bases between the two germline ends. The CDR3 is made up of 13 amino acids. CDR3 nucleotides: TGTGCCAGCATCCCCCCGGGGGGGATCGGCTACACCTTC. This codes for CASIPPGGIGYTF. Looking up the rest from reference TRBV7-9 and TRBJ1-2 gives the full variable domain: DTGVSQNPRHKITKRGQNVTFRCDPISEHNRLYWYRQTLGQGPEFLTYFQNEAQLEKSRLLSDRFSAERPKGSFSTLEIQRTEQGDSAMYLCASIPPGGIGYTFGSGTRLTVV.